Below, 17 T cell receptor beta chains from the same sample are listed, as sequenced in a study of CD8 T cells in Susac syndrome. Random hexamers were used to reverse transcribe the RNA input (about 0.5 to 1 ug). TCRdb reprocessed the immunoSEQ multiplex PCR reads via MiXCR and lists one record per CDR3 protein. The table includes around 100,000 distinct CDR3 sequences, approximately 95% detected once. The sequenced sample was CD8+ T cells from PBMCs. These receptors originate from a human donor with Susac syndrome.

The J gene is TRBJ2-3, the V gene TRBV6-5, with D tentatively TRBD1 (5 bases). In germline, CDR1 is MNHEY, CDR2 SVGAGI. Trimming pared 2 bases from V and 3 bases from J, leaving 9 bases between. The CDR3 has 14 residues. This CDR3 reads CASSYRGLTDTQYF. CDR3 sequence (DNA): TGTGCCAGCAGTTACAGGGGATTGACAGATACGCAGTATTTT.

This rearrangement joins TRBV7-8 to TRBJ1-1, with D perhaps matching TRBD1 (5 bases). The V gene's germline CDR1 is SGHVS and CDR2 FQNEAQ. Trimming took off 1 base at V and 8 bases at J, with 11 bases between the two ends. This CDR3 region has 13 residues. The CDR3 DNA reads TGTGCCAGCAGCTTAGGGGGGGGACGAGAAGCTTTCTTT. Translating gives CASSLGGGREAFF.

The CDR3 sequence is CASSSAEQPAEAFF. CDR3 bases: TGTGCCAGCAGTTCTGCGGAGCAGCCCGCGGAAGCTTTCTTT. The chain recombines TRBV12-3 or TRBV12-4 with TRBJ1-1; no clear D gene. CDR3 size: 14 residues. Trimming cost V 4 bases and J 8 bases, with 17 bases left between them.

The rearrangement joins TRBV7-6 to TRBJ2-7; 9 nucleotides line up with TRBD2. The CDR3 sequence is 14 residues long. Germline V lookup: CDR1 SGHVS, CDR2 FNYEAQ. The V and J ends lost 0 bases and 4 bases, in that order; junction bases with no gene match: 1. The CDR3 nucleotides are TGTGCCAGCAGCTTAGCTAGCGGGAGTTACGAGCAGTACTTC. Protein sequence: CASSLASGSYEQYF.

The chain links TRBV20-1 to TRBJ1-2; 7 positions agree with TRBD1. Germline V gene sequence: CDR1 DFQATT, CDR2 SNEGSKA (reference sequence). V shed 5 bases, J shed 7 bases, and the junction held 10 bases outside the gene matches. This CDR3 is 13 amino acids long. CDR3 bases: TGCAGTGCTCCCACCAGGGGGTACGGTGGCTACACCTTC. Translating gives CSAPTRGYGGYTF.

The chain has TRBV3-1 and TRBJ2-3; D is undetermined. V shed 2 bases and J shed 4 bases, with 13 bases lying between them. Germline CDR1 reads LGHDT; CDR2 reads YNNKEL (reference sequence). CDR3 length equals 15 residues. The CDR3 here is CASSQMASAADTQYF. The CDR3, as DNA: TGTGCCAGCAGCCAAATGGCCAGTGCGGCAGATACGCAGTATTTT.

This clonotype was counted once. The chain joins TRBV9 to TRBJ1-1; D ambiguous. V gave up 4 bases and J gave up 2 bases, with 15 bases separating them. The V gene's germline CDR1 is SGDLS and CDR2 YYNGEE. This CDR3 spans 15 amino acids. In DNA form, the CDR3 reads TGTGCCAGCAGCCTCCAGATGACGCCTAACACTGAAGCTTTCTTT. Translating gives CASSLQMTPNTEAFF. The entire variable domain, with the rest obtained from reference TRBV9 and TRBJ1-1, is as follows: DSGVTQTPKHLITATGQRVTLRCSPRSGDLSVYWYQQSLDQGLQFLIQYYNGEERAKGNILERFSAQQFPDLHSELNLSSLELGDSALYFCASSLQMTPNTEAFFGQGTRLTVV.

The CDR3 is CSASKTAGVNQPQHF. The CDR3 DNA sequence: TGCAGTGCTAGCAAGACAGCGGGGGTGAATCAGCCCCAGCATTTT. This chain links TRBV20-1 with TRBJ1-5; D might be TRBD1 (5 bases). Germline CDR1 DFQATT, CDR2 SNEGSKA (reference sequence). Trimming cost V 3 bases and J 4 bases, with 16 bases left between them. The CDR3 has 15 amino acids.

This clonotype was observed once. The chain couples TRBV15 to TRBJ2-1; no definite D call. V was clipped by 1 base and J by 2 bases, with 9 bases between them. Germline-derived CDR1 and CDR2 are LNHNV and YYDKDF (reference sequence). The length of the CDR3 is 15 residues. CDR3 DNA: TGTGCCACCAGCAGAGCTGGTCCCACCTACAATGAGCAGTTCTTC. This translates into CATSRAGPTYNEQFF.

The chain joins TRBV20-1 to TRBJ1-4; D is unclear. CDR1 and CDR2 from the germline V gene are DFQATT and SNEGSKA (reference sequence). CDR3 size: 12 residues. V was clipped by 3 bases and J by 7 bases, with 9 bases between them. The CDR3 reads CSARVGGEKLFF. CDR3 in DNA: TGCAGTGCTAGGGTGGGAGGTGAAAAACTGTTTTTT.

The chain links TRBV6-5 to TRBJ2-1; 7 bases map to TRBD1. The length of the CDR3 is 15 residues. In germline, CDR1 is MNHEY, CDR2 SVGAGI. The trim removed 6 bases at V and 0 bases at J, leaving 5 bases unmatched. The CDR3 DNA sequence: TGTGCCAGCAGGGAGGACAGGAGCTCCTACAATGAGCAGTTCTTC. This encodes CASREDRSSYNEQFF.

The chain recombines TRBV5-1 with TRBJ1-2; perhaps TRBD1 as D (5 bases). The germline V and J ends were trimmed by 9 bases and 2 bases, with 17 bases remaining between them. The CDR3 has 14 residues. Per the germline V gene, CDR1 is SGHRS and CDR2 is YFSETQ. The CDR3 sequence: CATRRGADNYGYTF. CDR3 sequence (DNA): TGCGCCACTCGCCGCGGGGCCGACAACTATGGCTACACCTTC.

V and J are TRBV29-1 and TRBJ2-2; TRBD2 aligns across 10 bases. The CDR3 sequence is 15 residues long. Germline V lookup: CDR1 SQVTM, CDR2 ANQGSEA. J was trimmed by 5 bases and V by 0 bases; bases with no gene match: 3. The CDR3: CSVEDLAGETGELFF. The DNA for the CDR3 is TGCAGCGTTGAAGACCTAGCGGGAGAAACCGGGGAGCTGTTTTTT.

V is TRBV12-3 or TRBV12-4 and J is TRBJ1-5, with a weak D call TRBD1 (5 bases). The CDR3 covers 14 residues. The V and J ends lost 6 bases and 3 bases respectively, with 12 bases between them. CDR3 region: CASSMAGTNQPQHF. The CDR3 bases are TGTGCCAGCAGCATGGCAGGGACCAATCAGCCCCAGCATTTT.

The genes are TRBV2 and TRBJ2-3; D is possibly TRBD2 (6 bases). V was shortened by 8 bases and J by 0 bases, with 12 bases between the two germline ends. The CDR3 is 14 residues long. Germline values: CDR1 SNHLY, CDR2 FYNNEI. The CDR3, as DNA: TGTGCCAGCTCCCGGGGGACTAGCACAGATACGCAGTATTTT. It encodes CASSRGTSTDTQYF.

This chain's CDR3 is CASSPLTSGSTQYF. The CDR3 DNA sequence: TGTGCCAGCAGCCCCTTGACTAGCGGGAGTACTCAGTACTTC. V gene TRBV13 combines with J gene TRBJ2-4; 12 bases match TRBD2. Germline values: CDR1 PRHDT, CDR2 FYEKMQ (reference sequence). Trimming took 5 bases from V and 12 from J; bases not matched to a gene: 8. The CDR3 length is 14 residues.

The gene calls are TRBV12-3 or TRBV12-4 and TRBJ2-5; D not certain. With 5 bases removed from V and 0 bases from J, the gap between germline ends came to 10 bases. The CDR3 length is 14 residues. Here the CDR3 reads CASSVHLYQETQYF. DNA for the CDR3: TGTGCCAGCAGTGTACACCTGTACCAAGAGACCCAGTACTTC.